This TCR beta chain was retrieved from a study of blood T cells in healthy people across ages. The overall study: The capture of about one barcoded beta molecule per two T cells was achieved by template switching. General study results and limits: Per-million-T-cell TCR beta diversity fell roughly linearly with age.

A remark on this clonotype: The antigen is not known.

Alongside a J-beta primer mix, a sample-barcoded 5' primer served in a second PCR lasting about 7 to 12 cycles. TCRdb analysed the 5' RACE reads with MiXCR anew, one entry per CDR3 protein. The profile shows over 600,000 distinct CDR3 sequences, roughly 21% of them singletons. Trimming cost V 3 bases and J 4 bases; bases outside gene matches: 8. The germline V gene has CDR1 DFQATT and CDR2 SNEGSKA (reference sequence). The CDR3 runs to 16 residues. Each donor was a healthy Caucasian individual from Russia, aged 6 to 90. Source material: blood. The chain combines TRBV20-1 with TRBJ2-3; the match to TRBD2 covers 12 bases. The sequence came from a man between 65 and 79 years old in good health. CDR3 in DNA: TGCAGTGCTAGGCCCCGGACTAGCGGGATTTCAGATACGCAGTATTTT. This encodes CSARPRTSGISDTQYF.